The 18 T cell receptor beta chains presented below share a single source sample, sequenced in a study of blood T cell repertoires in COVID-19. Sequencing used immunoSEQ multiplex PCR; TCRdb keeps in-frame clones, though not all of them. The table has around 30,000 clones, roughly 80% seen once. The specimen was peripheral blood. The receptors originated from a woman aged 70 to 79 with active or convalescent COVID-19.

The chain joins TRBV5-1 to TRBJ1-2, with a weak D call TRBD1 (5 bases). CDR3 length: 12 residues. Germline CDR1 is SGHRS and CDR2 is YFSETQ. The V gene lost 4 bases and the J gene lost 5 bases, with 9 bases spanning the gap. The CDR3 reads CASSLDTYGYTF. In DNA, the CDR3 is TGCGCCAGCAGCCTGGACACGTATGGCTACACCTTC. The full variable domain, its missing parts supplied by reference TRBV5-1 and TRBJ1-2, is KAGVTQTPRYLIKTRGQQVTLSCSPISGHRSVSWYQQTPGQGLQFLFEYFSETQRNKGNFPGRFSGRQFSNSRSEMNVSTLELGDSALYLCASSLDTYGYTFGSGTRLTVV.

V is TRBV27 and J is TRBJ2-1; 7 nucleotides line up with TRBD2. CDR3 length: 16 amino acids. Unmatched junction bases numbered 16, after V lost 5 bases and J lost 9 bases. Germline V CDR1 and CDR2: MNHEY, SMNVEV (reference sequence). This CDR3 reads CASSPRTGLVISEQFF. DNA of the CDR3: TGTGCCAGCAGTCCTCGCACAGGACTAGTAATAAGTGAGCAGTTCTTC.

V gene TRBV5-5 combines with J gene TRBJ1-1; possible D gene TRBD1, 6 bases. In germline, CDR1 is SGHKS, CDR2 YYEKEE (reference sequence). Trimming left V 0 bases short and J 9 bases short, with 12 bases between. The CDR3 totals 13 residues. Here the CDR3 reads CASSLGQGFKAFF. As DNA, the CDR3 is TGTGCCAGCAGCTTGGGGCAGGGGTTTAAAGCTTTCTTT.

This clone was seen once. V gene TRBV18 combines with J gene TRBJ2-3, with 7 bases identical to TRBD2. CDR1 and CDR2 from the germline V gene are KGHSH and LQKENI. The CDR3 is 16 amino acids. After removal of 6 bases from V and 1 base from J, the junction contained 10 bases not matched to a gene. The CDR3 loop is CASSPGGLGGTDTQYF. In DNA, the CDR3 is TGTGCCAGCTCGCCGGGAGGCCTCGGGGGCACAGATACGCAGTATTTT.

The chain couples TRBV9 to TRBJ1-5; a weak D match, TRBD1 (6 bases). V lost 0 bases to trimming and J lost 11 bases, with 9 bases between them. Germline assignment: CDR1 SGDLS and CDR2 YYNGEE. CDR3 length: 12 amino acids. This CDR3 is CASSVEGGAQHF. CDR3 in DNA: TGTGCCAGCAGCGTAGAAGGGGGGGCCCAGCATTTT.

The sample holds a few counts of this clone. The V gene is TRBV2, the J gene TRBJ2-1; the D gene is possibly TRBD1 (5 bases). V lost 5 bases and J 0 bases, leaving 8 bases between the germline ends. Germline loops: CDR1 SNHLY, CDR2 FYNNEI. The CDR3 contains 14 residues. DNA for the CDR3: TGTGCCAGCAGTTTACAGGTCTCCTACAATGAGCAGTTCTTC. Translated: CASSLQVSYNEQFF.

V gene TRBV7-2 combines with J gene TRBJ1-2; 11 positions agree with TRBD1. Germline V gene sequence: CDR1 SGHTA, CDR2 FQGNSA. The CDR3 is 19 residues long. Losses at the gene ends were 5 bases for V and 2 bases for J; bases not matched to a gene: 16. Here the CDR3 reads CASSLAGGTGGKGNYGYTF. Here the CDR3 DNA reads TGTGCCAGCAGCCTGGCCGGCGGGACAGGGGGAAAAGGGAACTATGGCTACACCTTC. The whole variable domain, filled in from reference TRBV7-2 and TRBJ1-2, reads GAGVSQSPSNKVTEKGKDVELRCDPISGHTALYWYRQSLGQGLEFLIYFQGNSAPDKSGLPSDRFSAERTGGSVSTLTIQRTQQEDSAVYLCASSLAGGTGGKGNYGYTFGSGTRLTVV.

The chain uses TRBV12-3 or TRBV12-4 and TRBJ2-3; D remains ambiguous. CDR3 length: 13 residues. The V and J ends lost 6 bases and 0 bases respectively, with 7 bases between them. The chain's CDR3 is CASSQTSTDTQYF. The CDR3 DNA reads as TGTGCCAGCAGCCAAACTAGCACAGATACGCAGTATTTT.

This clone was recorded a few times. The rearrangement joins TRBV18 to TRBJ1-2, with a tentative D call TRBD1 (5 bases). V lost 2 bases to trimming and J lost 2 bases, with 15 bases between them. CDR1 and CDR2 (germline): KGHSH, LQKENI. The CDR3 is 16 amino acids. The chain's CDR3 is CASSPMQGGVNYGYTF. As DNA, the CDR3 is TGTGCCAGCTCACCAATGCAGGGAGGGGTGAACTATGGCTACACCTTC. The full variable domain, in which reference TRBV18 and TRBJ1-2 provide the parts outside the CDR3, is NAGVMQNPRHLVRRRGQEARLRCSPMKGHSHVYWYRQLPEEGLKFMVYLQKENIIDESGMPKERFSAEFPKEGPSILRIQQVVRGDSAAYFCASSPMQGGVNYGYTFGSGTRLTVV.

This clone was counted a single time. Here the CDR3 reads CATGAQGARGANVLTF. In DNA, the CDR3 is TGTGCCACCGGGGCACAGGGGGCGCGTGGGGCCAACGTCCTGACTTTC. The V gene is TRBV24-1, the J gene TRBJ2-6; 9 nucleotides agree with TRBD1. The germline V gene has CDR1 KGHDR and CDR2 SFDVKD. J was trimmed by 3 bases and V by 9 bases; bases with no gene match: 8. This CDR3 contains 16 residues.

This clone was seen a single time. The chain is built from TRBV5-1 and TRBJ2-3; D call uncertain. Per germline, CDR1 SGHRS and CDR2 YFSETQ. Trimming took 0 bases from V and 6 from J, leaving 8 bases between them. This CDR3 region has 13 residues. This chain's CDR3 is CASSLGVADTQYF. CDR3 nucleotides: TGCGCCAGCAGCTTGGGCGTCGCGGATACGCAGTATTTT.

The chain carries TRBV27 and TRBJ2-3, with D perhaps matching TRBD2 (6 bases). The length of the CDR3 is 12 residues. The germline V gene encodes CDR1 MNHEY and CDR2 SMNVEV (reference sequence). V lost 6 bases and J lost 7, with 11 bases in between. CDR3 nucleotides: TGTGCCAGCAGCGGGAGTAGGAATACGCAGTATTTT. Its translation is CASSGSRNTQYF.

The genes are TRBV11-3 and TRBJ2-1; D is perhaps TRBD2 (5 bases). The CDR3 has 13 residues. V was cut by 3 bases and J by 10 bases, with 13 bases left in between. The germline CDR1 and CDR2 sequences are SGHNT and YENEEA. The CDR3 nucleotides read TGTGCCAGCAGCTTGCGTAACGGGATGGAGCAGTTCTTC. It yields the protein CASSLRNGMEQFF.

This clone was found a few times. The V and J genes are TRBV4-3 and TRBJ1-1, with D unclear. Looked up from germline, CDR1 is LGHNA and CDR2 is YSLEER. V lost 0 bases and J lost 0, with 5 bases in between. CDR3 size: 14 residues. CDR3 in amino acids: CASSQDPLNTEAFF. CDR3 in DNA: TGCGCCAGCAGCCAAGATCCCTTGAACACTGAAGCTTTCTTT.

This clone has a handful of counts. This chain joins TRBV24-1 and TRBJ2-5; possibly TRBD1 for D (5 bases). Germline V lookup: CDR1 KGHDR, CDR2 SFDVKD. The CDR3 runs to 15 residues. V was trimmed by 3 bases and J by 2 bases, leaving 12 bases between them. CDR3 DNA sequence: TGTGCCACCAGTGATCGCCGACAGAATCAAGAGACCCAGTACTTC. Encoded protein: CATSDRRQNQETQYF.

This clone appeared once. The chain combines TRBV5-1 with TRBJ2-7; 15 nucleotides agree with TRBD2. CDR3 length equals 19 residues. Germline CDR1 and CDR2: SGHRS and YFSETQ. The ends lost 0 bases at V and 0 bases at J; junction bases unmatched: 7. The CDR3 DNA reads as TGCGCCAGCAGCTTGGATTGGGGACTAGCGGGAGGCAGCTCCTACGAGCAGTACTTC. This gives the protein CASSLDWGLAGGSSYEQYF.

V usage is TRBV28 and J usage is TRBJ2-2; the match to TRBD2 covers 7 bases. The CDR3 has 18 residues. V was clipped by 3 bases and J by 3 bases; unmatched bases: 13. CDR1 MDHEN and CDR2 SYDVKM come from the germline V gene. The CDR3 nucleotides read TGTGCCAGCAGTTTCTACTTCACAGGAGGGAGGGACACCGGGGAGCTGTTTTTT. Amino acids: CASSFYFTGGRDTGELFF.

V usage is TRBV29-1 and J usage is TRBJ2-7; D might be TRBD2 (5 bases). The CDR3 runs 13 residues. V lost 5 bases, J lost 3 bases, and 14 bases lay in between. CDR1 SQVTM and CDR2 ANQGSEA come from the germline V gene. CDR3 DNA: TGCAGCGTTCAGAGTAGCGTTTACTACGAGCAGTACTTC. Translated: CSVQSSVYYEQYF.